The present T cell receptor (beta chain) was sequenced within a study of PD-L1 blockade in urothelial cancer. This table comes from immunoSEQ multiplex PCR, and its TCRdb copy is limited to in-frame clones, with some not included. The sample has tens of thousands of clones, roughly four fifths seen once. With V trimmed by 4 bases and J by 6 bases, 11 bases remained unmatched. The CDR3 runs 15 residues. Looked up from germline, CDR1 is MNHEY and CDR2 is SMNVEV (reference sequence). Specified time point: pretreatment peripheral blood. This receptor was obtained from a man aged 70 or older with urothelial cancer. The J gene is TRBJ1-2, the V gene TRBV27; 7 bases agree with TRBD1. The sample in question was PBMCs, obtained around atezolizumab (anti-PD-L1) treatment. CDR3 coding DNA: TGTGCCAGCAGTTGGGGGGCCCGGGACAGAGATGGCTACACCTTC. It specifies CASSWGARDRDGYTF.